The text below deals with one TCR beta chain. Its antigen is currently unknown. This record comes from a study of OX40 agonist ivuxolimab in advanced cancers. Assay: immunoSEQ multiplex PCR; the TCRdb copy retains only in-frame clones and omits some. Here the sample spans around 67,000 clones, about four fifths being singletons. This CDR3 contains 15 residues. Germline CDR1 LNHDA, CDR2 SQIVND (reference sequence). V was shortened by 5 bases and J by 2 bases, with 15 bases between the two germline ends. Study-wide points: Researchers report that CD8+ T cells had, on average, more expanded clones than CD4+.

The receptor was isolated from an adult with an advanced solid tumor such as melanoma, head and neck, liver or kidney cancer. The chain combines TRBV19 with TRBJ1-2, with a tentative D call TRBD1 (5 bases). The specimen comprised CD4+ or CD8+ T cells sorted from blood, sampled in a trial of the OX40 agonist ivuxolimab. CDR3 residues: CASSFNPGENYGYTF. DNA of the CDR3: TGTGCCAGTAGTTTCAATCCGGGGGAGAACTATGGCTACACCTTC. Together with reference TRBV19 and TRBJ1-2, the CDR3 gives the full variable domain: DGGITQSPKYLFRKEGQNVTLSCEQNLNHDAMYWYRQDPGQGLRLIYYSQIVNDFQKGDIAEGYSVSREKKESFPLTVTSAQKNPTAFYLCASSFNPGENYGYTFGSGTRLTVV.